The next 13 T cell receptor beta chains were all read from a single sample in a study of blood T cell repertoires in COVID-19. TCRdb keeps only in-frame clones here, not all; method: immunoSEQ multiplex PCR. The sample lists 300,000 or so clones, approximately 90% occurring once. Sample: PBMCs or T cells enriched from blood (not recorded which). The source of these receptors is a woman aged 25 to 39 who had recovered from COVID-19.

The chain has TRBV19 and TRBJ2-3, with 8 nucleotides matching TRBD2. J lost 3 bases, V lost 10 bases, and 6 bases had no gene match. Germline assignment: CDR1 LNHDA and CDR2 SQIVND (reference sequence). CDR3 size: 13 residues. The CDR3 DNA follows: TGTGCCACTCACGGACTAGCTACAGATACGCAGTATTTT. It codes for CATHGLATDTQYF.

The V and J genes are TRBV7-2 and TRBJ2-3; possible D gene TRBD2, 5 bases. This CDR3 spans 16 amino acids. The V end lost 2 bases, the J end lost 0 bases, and 12 bases lay between the germline ends. CDR1 is SGHTA and CDR2 is FQGNSA in the germline V gene. The CDR3 sequence: CASSLWRGRSTDTQYF. CDR3 coding DNA: TGTGCCAGCAGCTTATGGCGCGGGCGAAGCACAGATACGCAGTATTTT.

This clone was seen only once. The rearrangement uses TRBV9 and TRBJ2-5; TRBD2 might be the D (6 bases). V shed 4 bases and J shed 1 base, with 14 bases lying between them. The V gene's germline CDR1 is SGDLS and CDR2 YYNGEE. The length of the CDR3 is 15 residues. The CDR3, as DNA: TGTGCCAGCAGCATCACGGGGGACTCCCAAGAGACCCAGTACTTC. Translation gives CASSITGDSQETQYF.

The chain employs TRBV4-1 and TRBJ2-1; 11 bases agree with TRBD2. This CDR3 region has 17 residues. The J segment lost 0 bases and the V segment lost 3 bases, leaving 4 bases of the junction unmatched. Germline CDR1 is MGHRA and CDR2 is YSYEKL. The CDR3 DNA follows: TGCGCCAGCAGCCAGGCCACTAGCGGGAGCTCCTACAATGAGCAGTTCTTC. Translating it yields CASSQATSGSSYNEQFF.

The J gene is TRBJ2-2, the V gene TRBV5-6, with a tentative D call TRBD2 (6 bases). The V gene's germline CDR1 is SGHDT and CDR2 YYEEEE. The germline V and J ends were trimmed by 4 bases and 7 bases, with 23 bases remaining between them. This CDR3 region has 17 residues. DNA of the CDR3: TGTGCCAGCAGCCTGGTTCCGGCTCAAGGGGAGGACGGGGAGCTGTTTTTT. As protein: CASSLVPAQGEDGELFF.

In regard to this clone: Other nucleotide sequences from this sample produce the same CDR3. J is TRBJ2-1 and V is TRBV19; D is ambiguous. V shed 5 bases and J shed 2 bases, with 10 bases lying between them. Germline V gene sequence: CDR1 LNHDA, CDR2 SQIVND (reference sequence). The CDR3 has 14 amino acids. For the CDR3, the DNA is TGTGCCAGTAGTCGCGGCCTAGCCTACAATGAGCAGTTCTTC. Encoded protein: CASSRGLAYNEQFF.

The V and J genes are TRBV7-3 and TRBJ2-5; D ambiguous. Trimming cost V 5 bases and J 0 bases, with 4 bases left between them. CDR3 length: 12 amino acids. CDR1 and CDR2 (germline): SGHTA, FQGTGA. The CDR3 sequence is CASSPNQETQYF. Written as DNA, the CDR3 is TGTGCCAGCAGCCCAAACCAAGAGACCCAGTACTTC.

This CDR3 reads CATSRGGTDYNEQFF. The CDR3 DNA reads TGTGCCACCAGCAGAGGGGGGACAGACTACAATGAGCAGTTCTTC. The rearrangement uses TRBV15 and TRBJ2-1; TRBD1 matches 7 bases. Germline V gives CDR1 LNHNV, CDR2 YYDKDF (reference sequence). Trimming cost V 1 base and J 3 bases; bases outside gene matches: 3. CDR3 size: 15 residues.

The rearrangement joins TRBV15 to TRBJ1-1; tentative D call: TRBD1 (5 bases). The CDR3 is 16 residues long. The germline V gene has CDR1 LNHNV and CDR2 YYDKDF (reference sequence). V was trimmed by 0 bases and J by 5 bases, leaving 16 bases between them. The CDR3 nucleotides read TGTGCCACCAGCAGAGATACCCTTACCCGGGGGACTGAAGCTTTCTTT. Translation: CATSRDTLTRGTEAFF.

The chain has TRBV28 and TRBJ2-2, with 9 nucleotides matching TRBD1. Germline lookup yields CDR1 MDHEN and CDR2 SYDVKM. CDR3 length: 15 residues. V trimming: 6 bases; J trimming: 7 bases; junction bases outside the gene matches: 9. The DNA of the CDR3 is TGTGCCAGCAGGCGCGACAGGGGGTCTGGCGGGGAGCTGTTTTTT. Its translation is CASRRDRGSGGELFF.

The V gene is TRBV18, the J gene TRBJ2-7, with a possible D match to TRBD1 (6 bases). Trimming removed 3 bases from V and 2 bases from J, with 17 bases in between. The CDR3 contains 16 residues. From germline, CDR1 is KGHSH and CDR2 LQKENI. This CDR3 is CASSPRPWGPAYEQYF. Here the CDR3 DNA reads TGTGCCAGCTCACCCCGCCCCTGGGGGCCCGCCTACGAGCAGTACTTC.

CDR3 nucleotides: TGCAGCGTTGAAGCAGGGCTATACACTGAAGCTTTCTTT. This sequence encodes CSVEAGLYTEAFF. The chain uses TRBV29-1 and TRBJ1-1, with D maybe TRBD1 (5 bases). Trimming removed 1 base from V and 3 bases from J, with 9 bases in between. This CDR3 is 13 amino acids long. The germline V gene has CDR1 SQVTM and CDR2 ANQGSEA.

The gene calls are TRBV14 and TRBJ2-7; D not resolved. The CDR3 is made up of 14 amino acids. V lost 4 bases to trimming and J lost 4 bases, with 14 bases between them. CDR1 is SGHDN, CDR2 FVKESK, per germline. DNA for the CDR3: TGTGCCAGCAGCCGCCTGCACGGTCTATACGAGCAGTACTTC. This translates into CASSRLHGLYEQYF. Full variable domain (outside the CDR3, taken from reference TRBV14 and TRBJ2-7): EAGVTQFPSHSVIEKGQTVTLRCDPISGHDNLYWYRRVMGKEIKFLLHFVKESKQDESGMPNNRFLAERTGGTYSTLKVQPAELEDSGVYFCASSRLHGLYEQYFGPGTRLTVT.